What follows are 15 T cell receptor beta chains derived from one specimen sequenced in a study of T cell responses to AZD1222 COVID-19 vaccine. The table came from immunoSEQ multiplex PCR; TCRdb's copy has only in-frame clones and leaves some out. The data contain 120,000 or so clones, 80% to 95% of them singletons. Sequences were derived from peripheral blood, sampled 28 days after the second AZD1222 dose. These TCRs come from an adult who received the AZD1222 COVID-19 vaccine.

The chain links TRBV6-2 or TRBV6-3 to TRBJ1-2; 8 nucleotides line up with TRBD1. Germline CDR1 reads MNHEY; CDR2 reads SVGEGT. V shed 2 bases and J 4 bases; nucleotides not matched to a gene: 3. The CDR3 covers 14 residues. The CDR3 protein is CASSYDRGTYGYTF. CDR3 DNA: TGTGCCAGCAGTTACGACAGGGGAACCTATGGCTACACCTTC.

The chain carries TRBV11-2 and TRBJ2-7; D not resolved. The V and J ends lost 1 base and 4 bases respectively, with 20 bases between them. Germline assignment: CDR1 SGHAT and CDR2 FQNNGV. CDR3 length: 17 residues. The CDR3 sequence is CASSLVADLLSLYEQYF. The DNA for the CDR3 is TGTGCCAGCAGCTTAGTTGCGGACCTCTTGTCGTTGTACGAGCAGTACTTC. Full variable domain (remainder filled in from reference TRBV11-2 and TRBJ2-7): EAGVAQSPRYKIIEKRQSVAFWCNPISGHATLYWYQQILGQGPKLLIQFQNNGVVDDSQLPKDRFSAERLKGVDSTLKIQPAKLEDSAVYLCASSLVADLLSLYEQYFGPGTRLTVT.

The rearrangement uses TRBV7-2 and TRBJ2-3; perhaps TRBD2 as D (6 bases). The germline gives CDR1 SGHTA, CDR2 FQGNSA. Trimming pared 3 bases from V and 1 base from J, leaving 14 bases between. The CDR3 spans 16 residues. For the CDR3, the DNA is TGTGCCAGCAGCTTGGCTTATCGCGGGGGCACAGATACGCAGTATTTT. Encoded protein: CASSLAYRGGTDTQYF.

The rearrangement uses TRBV15 and TRBJ2-3; D is perhaps TRBD2 (5 bases). The CDR3 is 14 residues long. The germline V and J ends were trimmed by 5 bases and 4 bases, with 13 bases remaining between them. Germline-derived CDR1 and CDR2 are LNHNV and YYDKDF (reference sequence). CDR3 loop: CATSLSAAADTQYF. The CDR3 DNA is TGTGCCACCAGCCTTAGCGCAGCCGCAGATACGCAGTATTTT.

This sequence joins TRBV7-9 and TRBJ2-3, with TRBD2 matching over 11 bases. The CDR3 covers 16 residues. Germline CDR1 reads SEHNR; CDR2 reads FQNEAQ (reference sequence). The trim removed 1 base at V and 4 bases at J, leaving 4 bases unmatched. For the CDR3, the DNA is TGTGCCAGCAGCTTAGGTAGCGGGGGGGCGGCAGATACGCAGTATTTT. Translated: CASSLGSGGAADTQYF. Supplemented by reference TRBV7-9 and TRBJ2-3, the full variable domain reads DTGVSQNPRHKITKRGQNVTFRCDPISEHNRLYWYRQTLGQGPEFLTYFQNEAQLEKSRLLSDRFSAERPKGSFSTLEIQRTEQGDSAMYLCASSLGSGGAADTQYFGPGTRLTVL.

This clone came up once. The chain carries TRBV10-3 and TRBJ2-3, with 9 bases aligning to TRBD2. With 7 bases clipped from V and 6 bases from J, the junction kept 8 bases outside the gene matches. The CDR3 runs to 14 residues. Germline-derived CDR1 and CDR2 are ENHRY and SYGVKD. CDR3 bases: TGTGCCATCACGGGCGGGGGGGCAGGCGATACGCAGTATTTT. The encoded protein is CAITGGGAGDTQYF.

This clone appeared a few times. The chain is built from TRBV6-1 and TRBJ1-4; TRBD1 matches at 9 bases. The CDR3 covers 18 residues. CDR1 and CDR2 from the germline V gene are MNHNS and SASEGT. The ends lost 3 bases at V and 5 bases at J; junction bases unmatched: 13. The DNA for the CDR3 is TGTGCCAGCAGTGACCGAACCGGACAGGGGCGTGTGAATGAAAAACTGTTTTTT. It specifies CASSDRTGQGRVNEKLFF.

This clone was observed a single time. The chain uses TRBV19 and TRBJ2-4; 8 nucleotides agree with TRBD1. CDR3 length equals 17 residues. Germline assignment: CDR1 LNHDA and CDR2 SQIVND (reference sequence). The ends lost 0 bases at V and 1 base at J; junction bases unmatched: 5. The CDR3 here is CASSIEVQGAAKNIQYF. Here the CDR3 DNA reads TGTGCCAGTAGTATAGAGGTTCAGGGGGCTGCCAAAAACATTCAGTACTTC.

The chain is built from TRBV18 and TRBJ2-7; TRBD2 is a possible D gene (5 bases). The CDR3 consists of 15 residues. The germline CDR1 and CDR2 sequences are KGHSH and LQKENI. V shed 0 bases and J shed 1 base, with 10 bases lying between them. Here the CDR3 reads CASSPPRAGSYEQYF. The CDR3 DNA is TGTGCCAGCTCACCACCGCGGGCAGGTTCCTACGAGCAGTACTTC.

The chain links TRBV10-3 to TRBJ1-6, with D uncertain. The CDR3 runs 15 residues. V dropped 6 bases and J dropped 13 bases, with 22 bases sitting between them. Germline V gene lookup returns CDR1 ENHRY and CDR2 SYGVKD. The CDR3 sequence is CAIREGAGDKTPLHF. CDR3 DNA: TGTGCCATCAGGGAAGGTGCAGGAGATAAAACCCCCCTCCACTTT.

In this sample, this clone turned up once. The chain uses TRBV21-1 and TRBJ2-2. TRBV21-1 is described as a pseudogene. The CDR3 is 15 residues long. In DNA, the CDR3 is TGTGCCAGCACCAATCCGACGTGGGACACCGGGGAGCTGTTTTTT. This codes for CASTNPTWDTGELFF.

The rearrangement links TRBV6-5 to TRBJ1-2, with D uncertain. V lost 5 bases to trimming and J lost 0 bases, with 7 bases between them. This CDR3 region has 13 residues. From germline, CDR1 is MNHEY and CDR2 SVGAGI. CDR3 amino acids: CASSPNSNYGYTF. The CDR3 DNA sequence: TGTGCCAGCAGTCCAAACTCTAACTATGGCTACACCTTC.

The J gene is TRBJ1-6, the V gene TRBV11-2, with 7 positions matching TRBD1. The V segment lost 3 bases and the J segment 4 bases; nucleotides outside the gene matches: 3. The CDR3 is 15 residues long. Germline V gene lookup returns CDR1 SGHAT and CDR2 FQNNGV. The CDR3 DNA is TGTGCCAGCAGCTTGGGCAGGGGGTATAATTCACCCCTCCACTTT. Amino acids: CASSLGRGYNSPLHF.

The chain is built from TRBV4-1 and TRBJ1-2; the D is unclear. The germline gives CDR1 MGHRA, CDR2 YSYEKL. The CDR3 spans 15 residues. V shed 0 bases and J shed 4 bases, with 12 bases lying between them. CDR3 nucleotides: TGCGCCAGCAGCCAAGATCACCCGGGGTTCTATGGCTACACCTTC. Translation: CASSQDHPGFYGYTF.

The chain carries TRBV13 and TRBJ1-2; 7 bases line up with TRBD1. This CDR3 has 12 amino acids. J gave up 8 bases and V 5 bases, and 5 bases lay outside the gene matches. Germline CDR1 is PRHDT and CDR2 is FYEKMQ (reference sequence). The CDR3 region is CASSEGGVGYTF. CDR3 DNA sequence: TGTGCCAGCAGCGAAGGGGGCGTGGGCTACACCTTC.